The T cell receptor beta chain described here comes from a study of identical twins. CDR1 DFQATT and CDR2 SNEGSKA come from the germline V gene (reference sequence). The germline V and J ends were trimmed by 5 bases and 4 bases, with 11 bases remaining between them. The CDR3 is made up of 12 amino acids. TCRdb fed the 5' RACE reads into MiXCR, producing one record per CDR3 protein. The sample contains roughly 1.6 million distinct CDR3 sequences, about 31% of which appear only once. This rearrangement joins TRBV20-1 to TRBJ1-2; D gene unclear. This clonotype was sampled from a newborn girl in good health. Sequences were obtained from cord blood. CDR3 nucleotides: TGCAGTGCTTCCACCCAGACCTATGGCTACACCTTC. It yields the protein CSASTQTYGYTF.